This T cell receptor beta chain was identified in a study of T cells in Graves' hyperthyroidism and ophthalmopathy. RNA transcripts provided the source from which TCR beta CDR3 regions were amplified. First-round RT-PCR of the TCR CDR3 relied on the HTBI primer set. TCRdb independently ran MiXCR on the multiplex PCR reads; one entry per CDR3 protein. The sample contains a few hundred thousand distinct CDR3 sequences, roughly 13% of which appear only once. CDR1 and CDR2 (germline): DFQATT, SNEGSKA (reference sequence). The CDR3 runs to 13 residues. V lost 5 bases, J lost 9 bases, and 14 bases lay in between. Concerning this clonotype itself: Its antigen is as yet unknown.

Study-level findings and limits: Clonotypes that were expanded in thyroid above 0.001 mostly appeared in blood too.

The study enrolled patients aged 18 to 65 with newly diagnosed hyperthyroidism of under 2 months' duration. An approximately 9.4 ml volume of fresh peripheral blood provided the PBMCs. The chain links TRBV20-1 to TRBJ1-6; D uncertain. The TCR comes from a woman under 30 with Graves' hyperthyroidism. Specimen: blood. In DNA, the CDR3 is TGCAGTGCTCCCGGACGGACTTTTTCACCCCTCCACTTT. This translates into CSAPGRTFSPLHF.